The 8 T cell receptor beta chains given below trace back to one sample, sequenced in a study of cytomegalovirus exposure and HLA in healthy donors. This PCR relied on a set of 60 Vbeta primers and 13 Jbeta primers. TCRdb's table, derived via immunoSEQ multiplex PCR, lists solely in-frame clones and lacks some. The table has some 150,000 clones, around a tenth seen once. Specimen: PBMCs. These receptors all come from a male donor in good health and CMV-seronegative.

CDR3 region: CASSLASGASYNEQFF. The CDR3, as DNA: TGTGCCAGCAGCTTAGCTAGCGGAGCTTCCTACAATGAGCAGTTCTTC. The chain employs TRBV7-6 and TRBJ2-1; tentatively, D is TRBD2 (6 bases). The germline V gene has CDR1 SGHVS and CDR2 FNYEAQ. The CDR3 runs to 16 residues. Trimming shortened V by 0 bases and J by 1 base, and 10 bases separated the two germline ends.

The V and J genes are TRBV10-3 and TRBJ1-2; weak D call: TRBD1 (5 bases). The CDR3 covers 15 residues. CDR1 is ENHRY and CDR2 is SYGVKD in the germline V gene. V gave up 11 bases and J gave up 1 base, with 20 bases separating them. The CDR3 region is CAVAEGEAHNYGYTF. CDR3 bases: TGTGCCGTCGCTGAAGGGGAAGCCCATAACTATGGCTACACCTTC.

The V and J genes are TRBV4-2 and TRBJ1-2; TRBD1 matches at 9 bases. This CDR3 is built from 15 residues. Trimming cost V 5 bases and J 6 bases; bases outside gene matches: 10. In germline, CDR1 is LGHNA, CDR2 YNFKEQ. Here the CDR3 DNA reads TGTGCCAGCAGCTCTAGGGACAGGGCCCCCGATGGCTACACCTTC. Translation gives CASSSRDRAPDGYTF.

The V gene is TRBV6-1, the J gene TRBJ1-5; no clear D. Germline V gene data show CDR1 as MNHNS and CDR2 as SASEGT. Trimming cost V 4 bases and J 0 bases, with 7 bases left between them. CDR3 length: 14 residues. CDR3 bases: TGTGCCAGCAGTGTGACAATTAGCAATCAGCCCCAGCATTTT. Translated: CASSVTISNQPQHF.

The J gene is TRBJ1-5, the V gene TRBV6-6, with 7 bases identical to TRBD1. Trimming removed 6 bases from V and 3 bases from J; junction bases left unmatched: 2. Germline CDR1 and CDR2: MNHNY and SVGAGI (reference sequence). The CDR3 sequence is 13 residues long. CDR3 protein: CASRQGNNQPQHF. The CDR3 DNA is TGTGCCAGCAGACAGGGGAACAATCAGCCCCAGCATTTT.

In this sample, this clone turned up a few times. The V gene is TRBV28, the J gene TRBJ1-1, with D possibly matching TRBD1 (5 bases). This CDR3 is 15 amino acids long. The V gene's germline CDR1 is MDHEN and CDR2 SYDVKM. The germline V and J ends were trimmed by 4 bases and 4 bases, with 16 bases remaining between them. CDR3: CASSSLSGWSTEAFF. As DNA, the CDR3 is TGTGCCAGCAGTTCCCTCTCAGGGTGGAGCACTGAAGCTTTCTTT.

This clone has just a few counts. The J gene is TRBJ1-2, the V gene TRBV2, with 8 bases matching TRBD1. This CDR3 is built from 15 residues. V shed 7 bases, J shed 4 bases, and the junction held 11 bases outside the gene matches. In germline, CDR1 is SNHLY, CDR2 FYNNEI. DNA of the CDR3: TGTGCCAGCAACCCCGGGACAGGACCCACCTATGGCTACACCTTC. Amino acids: CASNPGTGPTYGYTF.

The chain employs TRBV6-1 and TRBJ1-4; perhaps TRBD1 as D (6 bases). V was clipped by 4 bases and J by 4 bases, with 10 bases between them. The germline V gene has CDR1 MNHNS and CDR2 SASEGT. The CDR3 is 14 residues long. The CDR3 nucleotides read TGTGCCAGCAGTGGGGGACACCTTAATGAAAAACTGTTTTTT. This encodes CASSGGHLNEKLFF.